This TCR beta chain was identified in a study of shared clonotypes between healthy human individuals. About the study: Plates per donor: three CD4 naive, three CD4 memory, two CD8 naive, one CD8 memory.

Measured with immunoSEQ multiplex PCR; TCRdb has only the in-frame clones, and not every one. The data contain 2 million to 2.5 million clones, approximately 93% of them seen just once; the ten biggest clones take up under 0.45%. Specimen: naive CD4+ T cells from PBMCs. The subset: CD45RA+ positively selected. This sequence originates from a man younger than 30 in good health. Some clones in this sample may be carry-over from other donors' samples.

The CDR3 loop is CAISEYGGGNTEAFF. The CDR3 DNA reads TGTGCCATCAGTGAGTATGGAGGGGGTAACACTGAAGCTTTCTTT. This sequence joins TRBV10-3 and TRBJ1-1; the D gene is possibly TRBD1 (6 bases). This CDR3 spans 15 amino acids. Germline CDR1 is ENHRY and CDR2 is SYGVKD. Trimming removed 1 base from V and 2 bases from J, with 11 bases in between.